Below, one TCR beta chain is given with its context. Amplification used 60 Vbeta primers and 13 Jbeta primers. The table came from immunoSEQ multiplex PCR; TCRdb's copy has only in-frame clones and leaves some out. The data hold 95,000 to 150,000 clones, with roughly 66% observed a single time. This entry belongs to a study of cytomegalovirus exposure and HLA in healthy donors. Trimming took off 4 bases at V and 0 bases at J, with 16 bases between the two ends. Germline assignment: CDR1 SEHNR and CDR2 FQNEAQ (reference sequence). This CDR3 is built from 17 residues. The TCR was taken from a man between 18 and 29 years old in good health and CMV-seronegative. Sequenced sample: PBMCs. The J gene is TRBJ1-3, the V gene TRBV7-9, with a weak D call TRBD1 (6 bases). CDR3 sequence: CASSWEPGAHSGNTIYF. CDR3 nucleotides: TGTGCCAGCAGCTGGGAGCCAGGGGCCCACTCTGGAAACACCATATATTTT.